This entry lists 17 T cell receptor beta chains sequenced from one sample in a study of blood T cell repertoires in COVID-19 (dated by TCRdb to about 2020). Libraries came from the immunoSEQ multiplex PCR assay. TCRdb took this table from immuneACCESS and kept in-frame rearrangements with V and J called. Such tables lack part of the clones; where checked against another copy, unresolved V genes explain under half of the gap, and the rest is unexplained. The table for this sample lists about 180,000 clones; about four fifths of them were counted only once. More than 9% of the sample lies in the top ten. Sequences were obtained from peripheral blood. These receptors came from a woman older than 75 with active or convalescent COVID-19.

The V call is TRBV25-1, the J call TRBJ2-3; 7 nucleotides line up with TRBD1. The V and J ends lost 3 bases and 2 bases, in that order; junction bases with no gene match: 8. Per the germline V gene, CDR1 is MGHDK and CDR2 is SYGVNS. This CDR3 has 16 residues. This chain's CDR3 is CASSDRRTGTTDTQYF. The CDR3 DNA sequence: TGTGCCAGCAGTGACCGGAGGACAGGAACCACAGATACGCAGTATTTT.

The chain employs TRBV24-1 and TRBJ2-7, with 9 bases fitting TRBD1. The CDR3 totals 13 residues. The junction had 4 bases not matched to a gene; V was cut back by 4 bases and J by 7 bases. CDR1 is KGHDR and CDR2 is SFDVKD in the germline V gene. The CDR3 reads CATSESGTGEQYF. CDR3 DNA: TGTGCCACCAGTGAATCCGGGACAGGGGAGCAGTACTTC.

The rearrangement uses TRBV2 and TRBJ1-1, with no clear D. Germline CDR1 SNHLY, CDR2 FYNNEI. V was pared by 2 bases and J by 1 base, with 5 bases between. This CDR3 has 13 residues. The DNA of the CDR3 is TGTGCCAGCAGTGAAAGCCAGAACACTGAAGCTTTCTTT. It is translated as CASSESQNTEAFF.

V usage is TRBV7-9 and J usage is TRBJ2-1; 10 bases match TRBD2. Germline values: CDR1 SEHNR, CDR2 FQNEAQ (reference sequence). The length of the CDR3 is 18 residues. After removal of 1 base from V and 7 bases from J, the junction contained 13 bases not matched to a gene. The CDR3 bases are TGTGCCAGCAGCTTAGGGTCCCCTAGCGGGAGTGAGAGGAATGAGCAGTTCTTC. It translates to CASSLGSPSGSERNEQFF.

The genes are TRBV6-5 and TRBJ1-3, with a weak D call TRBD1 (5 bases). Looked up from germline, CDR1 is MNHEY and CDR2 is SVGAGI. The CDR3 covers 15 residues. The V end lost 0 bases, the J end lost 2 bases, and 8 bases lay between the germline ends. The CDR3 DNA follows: TGTGCCAGCAGTTACTCTAGGGGTACTGGAAACACCATATATTTT. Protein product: CASSYSRGTGNTIYF.

CDR3 loop: CATSREKLVTNEQFF. CDR3 nucleotide sequence: TGTGCCACCAGCAGAGAGAAACTAGTTACGAATGAGCAGTTCTTC. The chain combines TRBV15 with TRBJ2-1; a weak D match, TRBD2 (5 bases). This CDR3 contains 15 residues. Deletions cut 0 bases from V and 7 bases from J, with 13 bases between. Per the germline V gene, CDR1 is LNHNV and CDR2 is YYDKDF (reference sequence).

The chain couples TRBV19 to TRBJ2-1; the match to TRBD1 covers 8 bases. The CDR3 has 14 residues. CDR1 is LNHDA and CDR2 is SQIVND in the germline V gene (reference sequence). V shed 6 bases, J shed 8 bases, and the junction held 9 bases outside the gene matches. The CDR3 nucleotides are TGTGCCAGTAGCGACAGGGGCGGATGGGATGAGCAGTTCTTC. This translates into CASSDRGGWDEQFF.

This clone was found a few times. The CDR3 DNA reads TGTGCCAGCAGTGAACTAGCCCCCACAGATACGCAGTATTTT. Translation gives CASSELAPTDTQYF. The chain couples TRBV25-1 to TRBJ2-3, with a weak D call TRBD2 (5 bases). CDR3 length: 14 residues. Trimming cost V 2 bases and J 2 bases, with 8 bases left between them. Germline assignment: CDR1 MGHDK and CDR2 SYGVNS.

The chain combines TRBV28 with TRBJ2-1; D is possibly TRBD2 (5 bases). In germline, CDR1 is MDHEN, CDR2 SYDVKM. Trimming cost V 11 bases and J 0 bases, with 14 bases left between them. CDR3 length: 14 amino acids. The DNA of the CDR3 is TGTGCCGGCGGGCGTGCCAGCTCCTACAATGAGCAGTTCTTC. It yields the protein CAGGRASSYNEQFF.

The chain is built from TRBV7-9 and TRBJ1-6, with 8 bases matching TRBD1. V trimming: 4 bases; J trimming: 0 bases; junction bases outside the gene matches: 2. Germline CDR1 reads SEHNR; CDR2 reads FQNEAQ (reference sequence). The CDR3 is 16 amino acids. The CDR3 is CASSWDRSSYNSPLHF. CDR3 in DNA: TGTGCCAGCAGCTGGGACAGGAGCTCCTATAATTCACCCCTCCACTTT.

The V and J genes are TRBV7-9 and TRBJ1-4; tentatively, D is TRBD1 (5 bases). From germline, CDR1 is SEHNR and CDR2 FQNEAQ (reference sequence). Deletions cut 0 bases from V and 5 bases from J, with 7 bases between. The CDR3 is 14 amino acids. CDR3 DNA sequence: TGTGCCAGCAGCTTAGCAGGGGTCAATGAAAAACTGTTTTTT. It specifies CASSLAGVNEKLFF.

This chain's CDR3 is CASSLVGAGELFF. The CDR3 region has the DNA TGTGCCAGCAGCTTAGTAGGGGCCGGGGAGCTGTTTTTT. The chain couples TRBV7-7 to TRBJ2-2; tentatively, D is TRBD1 (5 bases). The germline V gene has CDR1 SSHAT and CDR2 FNYEAQ (reference sequence). V was cut by 1 base and J by 6 bases, with 6 bases left in between. The CDR3 runs to 13 residues.

CDR3 region: CASSHRQDWGPYGYTF. The CDR3 bases are TGCGCCAGCAGCCACCGACAGGATTGGGGCCCCTATGGCTACACCTTC. J is TRBJ1-2 and V is TRBV5-1; D might be TRBD1 (6 bases). Trimming removed 4 bases at V and 4 bases at J, with 20 bases between. Per germline, CDR1 SGHRS and CDR2 YFSETQ. The CDR3 sequence is 16 residues long.

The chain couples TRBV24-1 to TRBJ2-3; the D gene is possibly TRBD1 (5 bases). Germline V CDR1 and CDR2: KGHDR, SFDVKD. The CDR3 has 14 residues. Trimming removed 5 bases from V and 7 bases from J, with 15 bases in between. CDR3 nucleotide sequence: TGTGCCACCAGTGCAAACCCCCAGGGAAATACGCAGTATTTT. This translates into CATSANPQGNTQYF.

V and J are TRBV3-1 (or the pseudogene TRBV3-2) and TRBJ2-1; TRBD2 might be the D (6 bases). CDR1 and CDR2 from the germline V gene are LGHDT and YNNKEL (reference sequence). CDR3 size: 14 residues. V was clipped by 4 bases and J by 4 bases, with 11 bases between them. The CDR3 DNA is TGTGCCAGCAGCCGCCAAAGCGGGTACAATGAGCAGTTCTTC. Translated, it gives CASSRQSGYNEQFF.

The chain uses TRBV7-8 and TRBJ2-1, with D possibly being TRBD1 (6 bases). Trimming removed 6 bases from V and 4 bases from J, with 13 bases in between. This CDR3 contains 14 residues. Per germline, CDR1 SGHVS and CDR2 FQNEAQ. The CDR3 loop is CASRARQAYNEQFF. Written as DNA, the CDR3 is TGTGCCAGCAGGGCGCGACAGGCGTACAATGAGCAGTTCTTC.

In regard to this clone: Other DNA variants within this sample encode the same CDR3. CDR3 sequence (DNA): TGCGCCAGCAGCTTGGGGTGGGAGGATTCACCCCTCCACTTT. Translation gives CASSLGWEDSPLHF. The chain joins TRBV5-1 to TRBJ1-6; D is undetermined. Germline CDR1 SGHRS, CDR2 YFSETQ. This CDR3 is built from 14 residues. Trimming stripped 0 bases from V and 8 bases from J, with 9 bases between.